These 17 T cell receptor beta chains came from one sample sequenced in a study of T-cell memory formation after mild COVID-19. In TCRdb, the 5' RACE reads were re-called with MiXCR into one record per CDR3 protein. The sample includes about 27,000 distinct CDR3 sequences, around 7% of them seen just once. The sequencing input was PBMCs or a T cell subset sorted from them (not recorded which). Source of these receptors: an adult woman who had mild COVID-19 (a few samples of this study predate the infection). Cell type and time point are not known.

This clonotype was found many times. V is TRBV24-1 and J is TRBJ2-2; 9 bases match TRBD1. The CDR3 has 18 residues. After removal of 5 bases from V and 0 bases from J, the junction contained 9 bases not matched to a gene. The germline CDR1 and CDR2 sequences are KGHDR and SFDVKD. CDR3 loop: CATSGLLRQGANTGELFF. The DNA of the CDR3 is TGTGCCACCAGTGGCCTCCTTAGACAGGGGGCGAACACCGGGGAGCTGTTTTTT.

This clonotype was detected ten times or more. The chain combines TRBV7-8 with TRBJ2-7; D possibly corresponds to TRBD1 (5 bases). Trimming took off 1 base at V and 3 bases at J, with 13 bases between the two ends. This CDR3 contains 15 residues. CDR1 and CDR2 (germline): SGHVS, FQNEAQ. The chain's CDR3 is CASSLVPGKYYEQYF. Here the CDR3 DNA reads TGTGCCAGCAGCTTAGTTCCAGGGAAATACTACGAGCAGTACTTC.

This clonotype is labeled medium-sized. The chain links TRBV7-8 to TRBJ2-1; 12 positions agree with TRBD2. Looked up from germline, CDR1 is SGHVS and CDR2 is FQNEAQ. CDR3 length: 15 amino acids. After removal of 7 bases from V and 9 bases from J, the junction contained 10 bases not matched to a gene. The CDR3, as DNA: TGTGCCAGCAAGGATCTAGCGGGGGGGCCGAGTGAGCAGTTCTTC. Protein sequence: CASKDLAGGPSEQFF. Full variable domain (rest looked up from reference TRBV7-8 and TRBJ2-1): GAGVSQSPRYKVAKRGQDVALRCDPISGHVSLFWYQQALGQGPEFLTYFQNEAQLDKSGLPSDRFFAERPEGSVSTLKIQRTQQEDSAVYLCASKDLAGGPSEQFFGPGTRLTVL.

This clonotype was seen ten or more times. The V and J genes are TRBV24-1 and TRBJ2-1, with D possibly being TRBD2 (5 bases). Trimming shortened V by 6 bases and J by 9 bases, and 20 bases separated the two germline ends. CDR1 and CDR2 from the germline V gene are KGHDR and SFDVKD. The CDR3 length is 15 residues. The CDR3, as DNA: TGTGCCACCAGTTCCCCTAGTTTGAGGGCAGGTGAGCAGTTCTTC. This gives the protein CATSSPSLRAGEQFF.

This clonotype occurred many times. The CDR3 sequence is CASSRDRGQETQYF. CDR3 nucleotide sequence: TGTGCCAGCAGCCGGGACAGGGGCCAAGAGACCCAGTACTTC. The rearrangement uses TRBV7-2 and TRBJ2-5; 10 positions match TRBD1. The J segment lost 1 base and the V segment lost 5 bases, leaving 1 base of the junction unmatched. The CDR3 totals 14 residues. CDR1 and CDR2 (germline): SGHTA, FQGNSA.

Many counts were recorded for this clonotype. This chain joins TRBV20-1 and TRBJ1-1; 9 nucleotides line up with TRBD1. The CDR3 is 15 amino acids. In germline, CDR1 is DFQATT, CDR2 SNEGSKA (reference sequence). Losses at the gene ends were 3 bases for V and 1 base for J; bases not matched to a gene: 6. The CDR3 coding sequence is TGCAGTGCTAGGAGATCGGGACAGGGGAACACTGAAGCTTTCTTT. Its translation: CSARRSGQGNTEAFF.

This clonotype has a count of ten or more. The V gene is TRBV20-1, the J gene TRBJ1-6; maybe TRBD1 (5 bases). The CDR3 length is 16 residues. The germline gives CDR1 DFQATT, CDR2 SNEGSKA (reference sequence). V was cut by 4 bases and J by 10 bases, with 23 bases left in between. CDR3 in amino acids: CSANPSRGARGSPLHF. The CDR3 DNA reads TGCAGTGCTAACCCCTCTCGAGGGGCGAGGGGATCACCCCTCCACTTT.

A few counts support this clonotype. The V gene is TRBV20-1, the J gene TRBJ1-1, with TRBD1 matching over 9 bases. The trim removed 7 bases at V and 1 base at J, leaving 4 bases unmatched. The CDR3 sequence is 13 residues long. CDR1 is DFQATT, CDR2 SNEGSKA, per germline (reference sequence). In DNA, the CDR3 is TGCAGTGTTCCGGGACAGGGGAACACTGAAGCTTTCTTT. Protein product: CSVPGQGNTEAFF.

This clonotype was picked up many times. The chain employs TRBV7-9 and TRBJ1-1, with TRBD1 matching over 11 bases. V lost 5 bases, J lost 3 bases, and 8 bases stayed unmatched. Germline loops: CDR1 SEHNR, CDR2 FQNEAQ (reference sequence). The CDR3 totals 16 residues. This CDR3 reads CASSREDRGPDTEAFF. CDR3 DNA: TGTGCCAGCAGCCGAGAGGACAGGGGGCCGGACACTGAAGCTTTCTTT.

This clonotype has a count of ten or more. This CDR3 is CATSDSGHGYTF. In DNA, the CDR3 is TGTGCCACCAGTGATTCGGGGCATGGCTACACCTTC. The V call is TRBV24-1, the J call TRBJ1-2, with D maybe TRBD1 (5 bases). From germline, CDR1 is KGHDR and CDR2 SFDVKD. The CDR3 sequence is 12 residues long. Trimming removed 2 bases at V and 6 bases at J, with 6 bases between.

V usage is TRBV7-3 and J usage is TRBJ1-1, with a weak D call TRBD1 (5 bases). This CDR3 comprises 15 residues. The V and J ends lost 5 bases and 2 bases respectively, with 15 bases between them. Germline V gives CDR1 SGHTA, CDR2 FQGTGA. The CDR3, as DNA: TGTGCCAGCAGCCCGGACGGACACTTTAACACTGAAGCTTTCTTT. Its protein is CASSPDGHFNTEAFF.

This chain uses TRBV6-5 with TRBJ2-3; D is unclear. V lost 0 bases, J lost 0 bases, and 4 bases lay in between. The CDR3 runs to 14 residues. CDR1 is MNHEY, CDR2 SVGAGI, per germline. CDR3 residues: CASSYSTSTDTQYF. CDR3 DNA: TGTGCCAGCAGTTACTCGACTAGCACAGATACGCAGTATTTT.

This clonotype occurred once. V gene TRBV18 combines with J gene TRBJ2-7; TRBD2 might be the D (6 bases). The germline V gene has CDR1 KGHSH and CDR2 LQKENI. The CDR3 has 15 amino acids. V lost 3 bases, J lost 4 bases, and 16 bases lay in between. Written as DNA, the CDR3 is TGTGCCAGCTCACCCACAGACGGGAGCGGTTACGAGCAGTACTTC. Its translation: CASSPTDGSGYEQYF. Variable domain in full (rest from reference TRBV18 and TRBJ2-7): NAGVMQNPRHLVRRRGQEARLRCSPMKGHSHVYWYRQLPEEGLKFMVYLQKENIIDESGMPKERFSAEFPKEGPSILRIQQVVRGDSAAYFCASSPTDGSGYEQYFGPGTRLTVT.

This clonotype showed up many times. DNA for the CDR3: TGTGCCAGCAGCTTAGGAGGACGAGGAGGGCGGCCCTACAATGAGCAGTTCTTC. Protein sequence: CASSLGGRGGRPYNEQFF. The chain carries TRBV11-1 and TRBJ2-1; TRBD2 is a possible D gene (6 bases). V lost 1 base and J 2 bases, leaving 18 bases between the germline ends. Germline CDR1 reads SGHAT; CDR2 reads FQDESV (reference sequence). This CDR3 is 18 amino acids long.

This clonotype was seen many times. The DNA for the CDR3 is TGTGCCAGCAGCTTAACGGGGGGGCAACCCGGGGAGCTGTTTTTT. The encoded protein is CASSLTGGQPGELFF. The V and J genes are TRBV7-3 and TRBJ2-2; D possibly corresponds to TRBD2 (7 bases). V was clipped by 0 bases and J by 6 bases, with 11 bases between them. The germline CDR1 and CDR2 sequences are SGHTA and FQGTGA. CDR3 length: 15 amino acids.

This clonotype has ten or more counts. The V gene is TRBV6-1, the J gene TRBJ1-2; 12 bases agree with TRBD1. After removal of 7 bases from V and 7 bases from J, the junction contained 4 bases not matched to a gene. Germline CDR1 reads MNHNS; CDR2 reads SASEGT. The CDR3 runs to 13 residues. In nucleotides, the CDR3 is TGTGCCAGCAAACCGGGACAGGGGGCTGGCTACACCTTC. This translates into CASKPGQGAGYTF.

This clonotype was seen at least ten times. The chain couples TRBV5-6 to TRBJ2-7; unclear D gene. V was shortened by 3 bases and J by 1 base, with 5 bases between the two germline ends. The germline V gene has CDR1 SGHDT and CDR2 YYEEEE. This CDR3 has 12 amino acids. CDR3 nucleotides: TGTGCCAGCAGCTATGGATCCTACGAGCAGTACTTC. Amino acid sequence: CASSYGSYEQYF. Full variable domain (remainder filled in from reference TRBV5-6 and TRBJ2-7): DAGVTQSPTHLIKTRGQQVTLRCSPKSGHDTVSWYQQALGQGPQFIFQYYEEEERQRGNFPDRFSGHQFPNYSSELNVNALLLGDSALYLCASSYGSYEQYFGPGTRLTVT.